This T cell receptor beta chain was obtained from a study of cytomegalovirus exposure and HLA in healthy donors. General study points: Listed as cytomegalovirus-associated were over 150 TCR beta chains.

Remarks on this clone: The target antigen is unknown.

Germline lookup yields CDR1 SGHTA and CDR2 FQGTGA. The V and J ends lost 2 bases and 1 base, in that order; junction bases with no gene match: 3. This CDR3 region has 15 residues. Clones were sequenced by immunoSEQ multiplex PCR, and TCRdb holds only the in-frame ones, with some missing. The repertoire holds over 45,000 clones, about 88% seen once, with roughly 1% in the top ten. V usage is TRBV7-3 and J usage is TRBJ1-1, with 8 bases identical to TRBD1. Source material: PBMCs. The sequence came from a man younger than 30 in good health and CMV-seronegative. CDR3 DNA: TGTGCCAGCAGCTTAGACAGGGGAAGGAACACTGAAGCTTTCTTT. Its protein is CASSLDRGRNTEAFF.